The clone carrying this T cell receptor (beta chain) was detected a few times. Authors' data handling: From reference gene primer amplification, estimates of nucleated cell counts were derived. The data were produced by immunoSEQ multiplex PCR, yet TCRdb's version contains in-frame clones alone and is incomplete. D and trimming come from the DNA, and the V and J calls and clone size come from that table. The sample records some 210,000 clones, 80% being singletons. The data stem from a study of blood T cell repertoires in COVID-19. Study in general: Some COVID-19 samples were acute and others convalescent; all came from the United States, Italy and Spain. From T cells, B-cell-depleted T cells, or PBMCs came the material, which was cDNA or gDNA.

The age range of participants was about 18 to 90 years, with residence in about two dozen US areas. V shed 4 bases and J 8 bases; nucleotides not matched to a gene: 6. The CDR3 runs to 13 residues. The germline V gene encodes CDR1 SGHDN and CDR2 FVKESK. The V call is TRBV14, the J call TRBJ1-2, with 8 bases fitting TRBD1. Sequenced sample: PBMCs or T cells enriched from blood (not recorded which). The TCR comes from a young man with acute COVID-19. CDR3: CASSPRQGSGYTF. The CDR3 DNA reads TGTGCCAGCAGCCCGCGACAGGGGAGCGGCTACACCTTC.